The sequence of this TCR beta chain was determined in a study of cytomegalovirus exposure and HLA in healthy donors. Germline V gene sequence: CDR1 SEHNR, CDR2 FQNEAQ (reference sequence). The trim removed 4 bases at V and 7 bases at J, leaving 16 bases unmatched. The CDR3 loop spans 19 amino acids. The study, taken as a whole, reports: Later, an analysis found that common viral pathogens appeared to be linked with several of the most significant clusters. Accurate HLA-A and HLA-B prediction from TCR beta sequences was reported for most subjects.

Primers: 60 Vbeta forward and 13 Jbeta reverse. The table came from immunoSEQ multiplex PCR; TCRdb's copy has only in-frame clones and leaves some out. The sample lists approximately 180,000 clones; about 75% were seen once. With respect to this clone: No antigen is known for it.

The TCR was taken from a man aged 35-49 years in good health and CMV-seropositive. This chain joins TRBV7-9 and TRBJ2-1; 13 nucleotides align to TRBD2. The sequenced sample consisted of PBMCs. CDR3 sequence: CASSYPALRTSGSFNEQFF. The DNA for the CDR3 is TGTGCCAGCAGCTACCCAGCATTACGGACTAGCGGGAGTTTTAATGAGCAGTTCTTC.